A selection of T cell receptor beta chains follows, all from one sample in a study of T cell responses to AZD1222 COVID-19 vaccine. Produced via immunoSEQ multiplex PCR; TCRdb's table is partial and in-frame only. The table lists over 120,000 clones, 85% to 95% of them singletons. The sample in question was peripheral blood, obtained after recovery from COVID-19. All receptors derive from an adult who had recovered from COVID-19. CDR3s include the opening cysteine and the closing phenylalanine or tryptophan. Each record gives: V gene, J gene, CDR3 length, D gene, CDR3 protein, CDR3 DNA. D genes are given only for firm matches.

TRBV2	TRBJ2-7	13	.	CASSGDNFYEQYF	TGTGCCAGCAGTGGGGACAACTTCTACGAGCAGTACTTC
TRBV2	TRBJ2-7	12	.	CASSITSYEQYF	TGTGCCAGCAGCATTACTAGTTACGAGCAGTACTTC
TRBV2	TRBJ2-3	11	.	CGLSGADTQYF	TGTGGGTTATCAGGGGCAGATACGCAGTATTTT
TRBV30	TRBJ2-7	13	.	CAWSVDRPNEQYF	TGTGCCTGGAGTGTAGACAGGCCTAACGAGCAGTACTTC
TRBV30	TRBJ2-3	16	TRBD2	CAWSRGLEGSTDTQYF	TGTGCCTGGAGCCGGGGACTAGAGGGGTCCACAGATACGCAGTATTTT
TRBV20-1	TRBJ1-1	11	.	CSATGWEGAFF	TGCAGTGCTACCGGTTGGGAAGGGGCTTTCTTT
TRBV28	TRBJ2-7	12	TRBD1	CASSLDRGEQYF	TGTGCCAGCAGTTTGGACAGGGGCGAGCAGTACTTC
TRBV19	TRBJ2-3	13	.	CAQGRGPTDTQYF	TGTGCCCAAGGGCGCGGGCCCACAGATACGCAGTATTTT
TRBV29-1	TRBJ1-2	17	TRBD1	CSVGPGGPKKGVYGYTF	TGCAGCGTTGGCCCAGGGGGCCCAAAGAAAGGAGTTTATGGCTACACCTTC
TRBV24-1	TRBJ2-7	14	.	CATSDSLDGYEQYF	TGTGCCACCAGTGATTCCCTTGACGGCTACGAGCAGTACTTC
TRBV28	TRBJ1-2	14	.	CASRTPATGDGYTF	TGTGCCAGCAGAACACCCGCTACAGGAGATGGCTACACCTTC